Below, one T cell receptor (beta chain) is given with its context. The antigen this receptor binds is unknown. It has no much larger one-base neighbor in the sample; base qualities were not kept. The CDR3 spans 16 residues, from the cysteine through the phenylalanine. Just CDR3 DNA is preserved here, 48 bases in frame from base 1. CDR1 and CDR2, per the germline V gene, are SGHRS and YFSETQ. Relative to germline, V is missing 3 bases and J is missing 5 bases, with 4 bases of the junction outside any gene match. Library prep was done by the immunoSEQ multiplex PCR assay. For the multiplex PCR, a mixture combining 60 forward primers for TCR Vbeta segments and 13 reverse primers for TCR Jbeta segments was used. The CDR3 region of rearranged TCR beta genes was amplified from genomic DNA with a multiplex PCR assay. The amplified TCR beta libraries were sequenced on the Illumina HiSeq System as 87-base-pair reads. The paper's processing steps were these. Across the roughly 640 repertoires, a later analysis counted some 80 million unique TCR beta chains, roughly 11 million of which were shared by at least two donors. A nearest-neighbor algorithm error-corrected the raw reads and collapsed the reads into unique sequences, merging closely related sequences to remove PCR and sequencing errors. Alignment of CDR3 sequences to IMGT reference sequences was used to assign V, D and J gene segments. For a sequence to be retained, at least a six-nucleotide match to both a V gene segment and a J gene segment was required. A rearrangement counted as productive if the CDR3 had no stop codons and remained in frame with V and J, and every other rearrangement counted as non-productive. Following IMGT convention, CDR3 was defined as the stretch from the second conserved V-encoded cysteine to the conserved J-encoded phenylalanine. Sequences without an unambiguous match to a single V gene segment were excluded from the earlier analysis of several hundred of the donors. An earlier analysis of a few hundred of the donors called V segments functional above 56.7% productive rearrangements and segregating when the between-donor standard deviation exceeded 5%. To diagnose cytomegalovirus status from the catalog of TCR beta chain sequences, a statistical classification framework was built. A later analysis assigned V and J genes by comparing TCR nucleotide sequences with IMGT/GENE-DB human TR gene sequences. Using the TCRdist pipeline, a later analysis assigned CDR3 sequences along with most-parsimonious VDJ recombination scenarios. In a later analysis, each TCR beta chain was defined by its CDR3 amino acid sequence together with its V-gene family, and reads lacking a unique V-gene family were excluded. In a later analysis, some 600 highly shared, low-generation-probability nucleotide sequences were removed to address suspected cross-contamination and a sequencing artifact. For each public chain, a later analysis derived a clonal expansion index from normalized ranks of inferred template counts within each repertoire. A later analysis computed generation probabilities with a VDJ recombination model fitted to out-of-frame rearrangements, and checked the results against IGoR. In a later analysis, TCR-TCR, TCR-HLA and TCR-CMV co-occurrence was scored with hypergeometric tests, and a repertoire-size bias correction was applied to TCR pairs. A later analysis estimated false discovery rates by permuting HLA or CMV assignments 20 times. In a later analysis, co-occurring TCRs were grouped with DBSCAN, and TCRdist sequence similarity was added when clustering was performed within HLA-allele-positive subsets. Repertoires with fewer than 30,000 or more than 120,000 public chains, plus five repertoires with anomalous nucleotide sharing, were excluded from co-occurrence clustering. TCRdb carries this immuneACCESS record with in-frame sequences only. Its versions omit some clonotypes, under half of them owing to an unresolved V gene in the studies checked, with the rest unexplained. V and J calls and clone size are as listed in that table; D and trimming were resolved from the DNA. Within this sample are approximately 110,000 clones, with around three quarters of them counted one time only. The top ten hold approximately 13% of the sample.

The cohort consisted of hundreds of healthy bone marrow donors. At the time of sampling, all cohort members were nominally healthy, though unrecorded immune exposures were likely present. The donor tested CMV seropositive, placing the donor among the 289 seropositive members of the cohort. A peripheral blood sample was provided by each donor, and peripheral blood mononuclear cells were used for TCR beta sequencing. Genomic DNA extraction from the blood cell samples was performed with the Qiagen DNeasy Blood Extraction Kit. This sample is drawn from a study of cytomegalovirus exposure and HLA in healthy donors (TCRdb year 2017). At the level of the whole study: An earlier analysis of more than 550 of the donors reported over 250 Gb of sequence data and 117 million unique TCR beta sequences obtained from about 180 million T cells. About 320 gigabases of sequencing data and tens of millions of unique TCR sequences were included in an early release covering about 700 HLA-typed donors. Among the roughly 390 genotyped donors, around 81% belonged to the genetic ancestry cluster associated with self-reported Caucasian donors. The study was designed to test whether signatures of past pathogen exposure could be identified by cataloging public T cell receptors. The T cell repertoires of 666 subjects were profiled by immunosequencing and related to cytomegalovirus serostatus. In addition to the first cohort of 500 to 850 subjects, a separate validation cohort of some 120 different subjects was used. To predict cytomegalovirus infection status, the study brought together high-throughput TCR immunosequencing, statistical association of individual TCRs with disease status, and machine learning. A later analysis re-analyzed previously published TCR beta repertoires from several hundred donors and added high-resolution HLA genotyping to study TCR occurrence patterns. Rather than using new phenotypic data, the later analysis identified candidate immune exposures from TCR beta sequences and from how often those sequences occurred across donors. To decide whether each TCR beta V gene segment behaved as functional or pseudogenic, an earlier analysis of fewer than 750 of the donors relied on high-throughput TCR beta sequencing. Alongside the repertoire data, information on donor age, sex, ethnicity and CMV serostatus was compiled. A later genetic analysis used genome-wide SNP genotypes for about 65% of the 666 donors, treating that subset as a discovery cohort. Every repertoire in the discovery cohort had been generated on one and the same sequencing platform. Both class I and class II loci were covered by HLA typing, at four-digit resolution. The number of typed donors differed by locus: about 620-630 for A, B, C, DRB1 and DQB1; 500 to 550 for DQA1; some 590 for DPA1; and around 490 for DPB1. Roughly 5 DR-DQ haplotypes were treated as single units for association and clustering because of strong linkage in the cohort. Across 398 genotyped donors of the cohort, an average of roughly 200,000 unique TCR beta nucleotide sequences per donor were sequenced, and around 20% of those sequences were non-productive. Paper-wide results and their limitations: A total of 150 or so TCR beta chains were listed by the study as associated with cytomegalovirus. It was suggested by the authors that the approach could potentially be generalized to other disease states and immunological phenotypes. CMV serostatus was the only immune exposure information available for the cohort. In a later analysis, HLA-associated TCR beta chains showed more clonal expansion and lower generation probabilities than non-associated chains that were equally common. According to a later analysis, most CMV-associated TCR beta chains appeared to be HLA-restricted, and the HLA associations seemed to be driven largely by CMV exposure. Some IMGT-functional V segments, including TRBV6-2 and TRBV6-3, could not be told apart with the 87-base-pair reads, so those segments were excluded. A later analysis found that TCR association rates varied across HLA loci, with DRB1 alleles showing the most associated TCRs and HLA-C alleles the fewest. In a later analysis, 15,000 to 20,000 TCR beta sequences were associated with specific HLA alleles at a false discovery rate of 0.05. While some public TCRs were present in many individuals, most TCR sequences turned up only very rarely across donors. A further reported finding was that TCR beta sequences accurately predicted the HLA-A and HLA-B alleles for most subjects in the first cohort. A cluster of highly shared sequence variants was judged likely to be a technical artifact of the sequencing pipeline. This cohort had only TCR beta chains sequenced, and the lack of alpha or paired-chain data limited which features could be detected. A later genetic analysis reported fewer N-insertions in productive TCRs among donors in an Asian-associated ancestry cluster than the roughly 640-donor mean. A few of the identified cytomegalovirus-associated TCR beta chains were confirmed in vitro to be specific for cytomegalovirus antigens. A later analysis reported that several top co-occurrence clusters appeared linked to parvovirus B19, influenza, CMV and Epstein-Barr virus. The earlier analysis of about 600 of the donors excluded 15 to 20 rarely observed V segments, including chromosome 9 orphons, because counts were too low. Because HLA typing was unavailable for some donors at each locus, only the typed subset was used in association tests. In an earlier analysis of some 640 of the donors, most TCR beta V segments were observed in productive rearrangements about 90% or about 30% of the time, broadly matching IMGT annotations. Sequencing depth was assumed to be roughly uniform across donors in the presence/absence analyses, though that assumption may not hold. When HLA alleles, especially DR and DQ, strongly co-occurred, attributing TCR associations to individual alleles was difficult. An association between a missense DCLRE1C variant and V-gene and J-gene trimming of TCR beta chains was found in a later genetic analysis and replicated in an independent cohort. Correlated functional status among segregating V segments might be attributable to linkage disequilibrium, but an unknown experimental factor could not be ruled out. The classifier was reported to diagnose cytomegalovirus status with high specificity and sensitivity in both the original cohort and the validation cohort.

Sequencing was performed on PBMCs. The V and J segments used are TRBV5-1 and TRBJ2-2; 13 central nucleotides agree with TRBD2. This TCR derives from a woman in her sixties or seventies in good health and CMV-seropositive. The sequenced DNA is TGCGCCAGCAGCTGGACTAGCGGGAGTCGAACCGGGGAGCTGTTTTTT. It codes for CASSWTSGSRTGELFF.